The rows below give T cell receptor beta chains drawn from one sample of a study of shared clonotypes between healthy human individuals. Here immunoSEQ multiplex PCR was the method, and the copy in TCRdb shows in-frame clones only, minus some. Here the sample spans some 2,000,000 clones, about 94% being singletons. Sequenced sample: naive CD8+ T cells sorted from blood. The receptors here all came from a man in his late teens or twenties in good health. The CDR3 runs from the conserved cysteine through the conserved F or W. Fields, in order: V gene, J gene, D gene, clone size, CDR3 protein, CDR3 DNA. D genes are given only for firm matches. Some rows mark clone size as missing; the rest say once, few, many or name a class of expanded clone.

V gene: TRBV7-2; J gene: TRBJ1-2; D gene: TRBD1; clone size: once; CDR3 protein: CASRERGHYANYDYTF; CDR3 DNA: TGTGCCAGCCGTGAAAGGGGGCACTACGCTAACTATGACTACACCTTC
V gene: TRBV4-1; J gene: TRBJ2-2; D gene: TRBD2; clone size: .; CDR3 protein: CASSQGAGYTGELFF; CDR3 DNA: TGCGCCAGCAGCCAAGGAGCGGGGTACACCGGGGAGCTGTTTTTT
V gene: TRBV7-8; J gene: TRBJ2-1; D gene: .; clone size: .; CDR3 protein: CASSLGGNYNEQFF; CDR3 DNA: TGTGCCAGCAGCTTAGGCGGGAACTACAATGAGCAGTTCTTC
V gene: TRBV28; J gene: TRBJ1-5; D gene: .; clone size: .; CDR3 protein: CASSNSVGQPQHF; CDR3 DNA: TGTGCCAGCAGTAACAGTGTCGGGCAGCCCCAGCATTTT
V gene: TRBV5-1; J gene: TRBJ2-7; D gene: .; clone size: .; CDR3 protein: CASSLETGPLEQYF; CDR3 DNA: TGCGCCAGCAGCTTGGAAACAGGACCCCTGGAGCAGTACTTC
V gene: TRBV9; J gene: TRBJ2-5; D gene: .; clone size: .; CDR3 protein: CASSWVDGGSQETQYF; CDR3 DNA: TGTGCCAGCAGCTGGGTAGATGGCGGGTCACAAGAGACCCAGTACTTC
V gene: TRBV6-1; J gene: TRBJ2-1; D gene: .; clone size: .; CDR3 protein: CASTPGTVYNEQFF; CDR3 DNA: TGTGCCAGCACCCCCGGGACCGTCTACAATGAGCAGTTCTTC
V gene: TRBV14; J gene: TRBJ2-7; D gene: .; clone size: .; CDR3 protein: CASSQAASYEQYF; CDR3 DNA: TGTGCCAGCAGCCAAGCAGCCAGCTACGAGCAGTACTTC
V gene: TRBV6-5; J gene: TRBJ2-7; D gene: .; clone size: .; CDR3 protein: CASSYAAPYEQYF; CDR3 DNA: TGTGCCAGCAGTTACGCAGCCCCCTACGAGCAGTACTTC
V gene: TRBV27; J gene: TRBJ1-2; D gene: .; clone size: .; CDR3 protein: CASSFNSPNYGYTF; CDR3 DNA: TGTGCCAGCAGTTTCAACAGCCCTAACTATGGCTACACCTTC
V gene: TRBV15; J gene: TRBJ2-2; D gene: TRBD1; clone size: .; CDR3 protein: CATSHDRGPNTGELFF; CDR3 DNA: TGTGCCACCTCTCACGACAGGGGCCCAAACACCGGGGAGCTGTTTTTT
V gene: TRBV10-1; J gene: TRBJ1-6; D gene: TRBD1; clone size: .; CDR3 protein: CASSESGQGRSPLHF; CDR3 DNA: TGCGCCAGCAGTGAGTCTGGACAGGGCCGGTCACCCCTCCACTTT
V gene: TRBV4-1; J gene: TRBJ2-7; D gene: TRBD2; clone size: .; CDR3 protein: CASSQDTEAGGSYEQYF; CDR3 DNA: TGCGCCAGCAGCCAAGATACGGAGGCGGGGGGATCCTACGAGCAGTACTTC